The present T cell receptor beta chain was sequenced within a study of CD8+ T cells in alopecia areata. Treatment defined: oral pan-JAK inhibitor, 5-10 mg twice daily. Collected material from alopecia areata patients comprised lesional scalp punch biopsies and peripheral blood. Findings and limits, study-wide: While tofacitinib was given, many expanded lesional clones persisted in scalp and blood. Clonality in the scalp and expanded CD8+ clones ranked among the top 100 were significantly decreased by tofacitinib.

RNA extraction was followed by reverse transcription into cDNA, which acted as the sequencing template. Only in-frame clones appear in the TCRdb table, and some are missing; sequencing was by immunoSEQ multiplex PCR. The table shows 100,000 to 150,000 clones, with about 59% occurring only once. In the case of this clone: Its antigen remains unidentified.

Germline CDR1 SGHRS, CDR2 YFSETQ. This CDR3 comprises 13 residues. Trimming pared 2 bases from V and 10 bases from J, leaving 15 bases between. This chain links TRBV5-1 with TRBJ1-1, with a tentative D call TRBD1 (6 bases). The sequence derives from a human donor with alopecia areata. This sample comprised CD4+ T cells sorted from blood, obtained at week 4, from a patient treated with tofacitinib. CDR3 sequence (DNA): TGCGCCAGCAGCTTCGAAACAGGGAGGATAGCTTTCTTT. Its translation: CASSFETGRIAFF.